This T cell receptor beta chain appears in the sequencing data of a study of T cells after yellow fever vaccination. This clonotype occurred a few times. The CDR3 has 16 residues. Germline CDR1 and CDR2: SGHTA and FQGNSA. Deletions cut 4 bases from V and 10 bases from J, with 23 bases between. They built TCR cDNA with 5'RACE template switching, a step that put in a universal primer site and UMIs. Using its own MiXCR run on the 5' RACE reads, TCRdb lists one record per CDR3 protein. The data contain 500,000 to 650,000 distinct CDR3 sequences, roughly an eighth of them singletons. The sample was PBMCs, taken on the day of the yellow fever booster vaccination. This TCR was recovered from a young man who received the YFV17D yellow fever vaccine. V and J are TRBV7-2 and TRBJ2-1; D not resolved. CDR3 residues: CASSSTVSLLSPEQFF. The CDR3 bases are TGTGCCAGCAGCTCCACGGTATCTCTCCTATCCCCGGAGCAGTTCTTC. Looking up the rest from reference TRBV7-2 and TRBJ2-1 gives the full variable domain: GAGVSQSPSNKVTEKGKDVELRCDPISGHTALYWYRQSLGQGLEFLIYFQGNSAPDKSGLPSDRFSAERTGGSVSTLTIQRTQQEDSAVYLCASSSTVSLLSPEQFFGPGTRLTVL.